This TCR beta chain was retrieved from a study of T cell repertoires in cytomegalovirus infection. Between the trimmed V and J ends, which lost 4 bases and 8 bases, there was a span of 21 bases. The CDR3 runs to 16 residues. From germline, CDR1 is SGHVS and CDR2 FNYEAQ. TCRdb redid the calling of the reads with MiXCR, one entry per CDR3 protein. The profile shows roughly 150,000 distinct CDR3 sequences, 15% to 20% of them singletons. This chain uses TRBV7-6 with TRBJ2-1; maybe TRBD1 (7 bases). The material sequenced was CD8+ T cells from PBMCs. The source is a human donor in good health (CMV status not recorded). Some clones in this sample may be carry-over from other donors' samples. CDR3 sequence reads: CASSYRGPGGIDEQFF. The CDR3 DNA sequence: TGTGCCAGCAGCTACAGGGGCCCCGGCGGGATCGATGAGCAGTTCTTC.